The 16 T cell receptor beta chains presented below share a single source sample, sequenced in a study of T cells after posttransplantation cyclophosphamide. The naive gate required viable CD3+CD4+ or CD3+CD8+ cells with CCR7+CD45RA+CD45RO-CD95-CD27+CD28+ phenotype. Repertoires were generated with immunoSEQ multiplex PCR, while TCRdb's copy carries only in-frame clones and drops some. The profile covers about 32,000 clones, with about 91% appearing a single time and roughly 0.096% taken by the ten largest. Input material: naive CD4+ T cells sorted from blood. The receptors shown here come from a man aged 30 to 39 in good health and a related stem cell transplant donor.

The chain couples TRBV9 to TRBJ1-1, with a weak D call TRBD1 (5 bases). Trimming removed 4 bases from V and 0 bases from J, with 19 bases in between. The CDR3 runs to 17 residues. Germline V CDR1 and CDR2: SGDLS, YYNGEE. The CDR3 spells CASSPLQALLMNTEAFF. CDR3 DNA: TGTGCCAGCAGCCCCTTACAGGCCCTACTGATGAACACTGAAGCTTTCTTT.

The chain uses TRBV18 and TRBJ2-3; 9 nucleotides match TRBD1. The V gene's germline CDR1 is KGHSH and CDR2 LQKENI. The CDR3 sequence is 16 residues long. V lost 3 bases, J lost 2 bases, and 6 bases stayed unmatched. The CDR3 sequence is CASSPEQGALTDTQYF. The CDR3 region has the DNA TGTGCCAGCTCACCGGAACAGGGGGCTCTCACAGATACGCAGTATTTT.

The chain is built from TRBV29-1 and TRBJ2-3; 8 positions agree with TRBD2. The CDR3 totals 15 residues. The V segment lost 2 bases and the J segment 3 bases; nucleotides outside the gene matches: 7. CDR1 and CDR2 (germline): SQVTM, ANQGSEA. CDR3 bases: TGCAGCGTTGAAATGGGGACTAGTCAGACAGATACGCAGTATTTT. Amino acids: CSVEMGTSQTDTQYF.

This chain uses TRBV6-5 with TRBJ2-7; 8 nucleotides match TRBD2. Per the germline V gene, CDR1 is MNHEY and CDR2 is SVGAGI. The CDR3 runs 13 residues. With V trimmed by 6 bases and J by 4 bases, 5 bases remained unmatched. CDR3 coding DNA: TGTGCCAGCAGCCGGGGGGGCCAATACGAGCAGTACTTC. Translating it yields CASSRGGQYEQYF.

V gene TRBV5-1 combines with J gene TRBJ1-1; the D is unclear. The CDR3 is 13 amino acids. V was pared by 1 base and J by 3 bases, with 7 bases between. Looked up from germline, CDR1 is SGHRS and CDR2 is YFSETQ. The CDR3 spells CASSLKQDTEAFF. The DNA for the CDR3 is TGCGCCAGCAGCTTGAAGCAGGACACTGAAGCTTTCTTT.

This clone turned up a few times. The rearrangement links TRBV25-1 to TRBJ1-3; TRBD1 agrees at 8 bases. The germline V gene has CDR1 MGHDK and CDR2 SYGVNS. The CDR3 is 14 amino acids. Germline trimming cut 5 bases from V and 4 bases from J; bases unmatched to any gene: 4. CDR3 DNA: TGTGCCAGCAGTTTTGGACAGGGAGGAAACACCATATATTTT. Protein sequence: CASSFGQGGNTIYF.

The rearrangement uses TRBV7-9 and TRBJ1-1; TRBD1 matches 12 bases. The length of the CDR3 is 17 residues. The germline V gene has CDR1 SEHNR and CDR2 FQNEAQ (reference sequence). J was trimmed by 1 base and V by 1 base; bases with no gene match: 4. CDR3: CASSLEGQGAGNTEAFF. The CDR3 DNA reads TGTGCCAGCAGCTTAGAGGGACAGGGGGCGGGGAACACTGAAGCTTTCTTT.

The chain recombines TRBV5-1 with TRBJ1-2; D ambiguous. V lost 1 base to trimming and J lost 0 bases, with 7 bases between them. The CDR3 has 14 residues. From germline, CDR1 is SGHRS and CDR2 YFSETQ. CDR3 amino acids: CASSLQGANYGYTF. CDR3 sequence (DNA): TGCGCCAGCAGCTTGCAAGGAGCTAACTATGGCTACACCTTC. The full variable domain, its missing parts supplied by reference TRBV5-1 and TRBJ1-2, is KAGVTQTPRYLIKTRGQQVTLSCSPISGHRSVSWYQQTPGQGLQFLFEYFSETQRNKGNFPGRFSGRQFSNSRSEMNVSTLELGDSALYLCASSLQGANYGYTFGSGTRLTVV.

This clone was found once. This chain connects TRBV25-1 to TRBJ2-2, with D tentatively TRBD1 (5 bases). Germline loops: CDR1 MGHDK, CDR2 SYGVNS. CDR3 length equals 11 residues. V lost 6 bases and J 7 bases, leaving 6 bases between the germline ends. CDR3 sequence: CASSQGGELFF. DNA for the CDR3: TGTGCCAGCAGCCAGGGCGGGGAGCTGTTTTTT.

The chain carries TRBV29-1 and TRBJ2-7; tentatively, D is TRBD1 (6 bases). Trimming stripped 8 bases from V and 0 bases from J, with 14 bases between. Germline V gene sequence: CDR1 SQVTM, CDR2 ANQGSEA. This CDR3 is built from 13 residues. CDR3 loop: CSTGQSLSYEQYF. The CDR3 DNA sequence: TGCAGCACGGGACAATCCCTCTCCTACGAGCAGTACTTC.

This clone occurred once. The chain recombines TRBV25-1 with TRBJ1-4; D gene uncertain. V was pared by 2 bases and J by 5 bases, with 12 bases between. Germline lookup yields CDR1 MGHDK and CDR2 SYGVNS. The CDR3 sequence is 15 residues long. The CDR3: CASSETGRENEKLFF. The CDR3 DNA sequence: TGTGCCAGCAGTGAAACGGGGAGAGAGAATGAAAAACTGTTTTTT.

The V call is TRBV21-1, the J call TRBJ1-1; whether TRBD1, the table's D call, matches the DNA was not checked. TRBV21-1 is a pseudogene. CDR3 length: 13 residues. This CDR3 reads CASKATANTEAFF. The CDR3 DNA sequence: TGTGCCAGCAAAGCAACAGCGAACACTGAAGCTTTCTTT.

This chain's CDR3 is CASSLGRRTWSEAFF. The CDR3 coding sequence is TGTGCCAGCAGCTTAGGGAGGCGGACTTGGTCTGAAGCTTTCTTT. The chain couples TRBV11-2 to TRBJ1-1; D unclear. The CDR3 totals 15 residues. Germline V gene sequence: CDR1 SGHAT, CDR2 FQNNGV. V gave up 1 base and J gave up 6 bases, with 15 bases separating them.

This sequence joins TRBV5-8 and TRBJ1-2; 9 bases match TRBD1. Germline V CDR1 and CDR2: SGHTS, YDEGEE. V was clipped by 3 bases and J by 9 bases; unmatched bases: 6. The CDR3 has 13 amino acids. CDR3 bases: TGTGCCAGCAGCTCTGGACAGGGGAACCGCTACACCTTC. Translated, it gives CASSSGQGNRYTF.

The genes are TRBV5-8 and TRBJ1-2, with D possibly matching TRBD1 (6 bases). The germline gives CDR1 SGHTS, CDR2 YDEGEE. V was shortened by 4 bases and J by 2 bases, with 15 bases between the two germline ends. This CDR3 spans 15 amino acids. In DNA, the CDR3 is TGTGCCAGCAGCCTAGTTTTACAGGGAAACTATGGCTACACCTTC. This gives the protein CASSLVLQGNYGYTF.

The chain links TRBV2 to TRBJ1-1; D is unresolved. CDR3 size: 13 residues. Trimming took 1 base from V and 2 from J, leaving 5 bases between them. CDR1 is SNHLY and CDR2 is FYNNEI in the germline V gene. In nucleotides, the CDR3 is TGTGCCAGCAGTGAAGTCAGAAACACTGAAGCTTTCTTT. Translating it yields CASSEVRNTEAFF. Full variable domain (outside the CDR3, taken from reference TRBV2 and TRBJ1-1): EPEVTQTPSHQVTQMGQEVILRCVPISNHLYFYWYRQILGQKVEFLVSFYNNEISEKSEIFDDQFSVERPDGSNFTLKIRSTKLEDSAMYFCASSEVRNTEAFFGQGTRLTVV.